This T cell receptor (beta chain) comes out of a study of shared clonotypes between healthy human individuals. Study conclusions and caveats: Collection of samples was limited to blood; tissue repertoires likely differ.

V lost 5 bases to trimming and J lost 5 bases; unmatched junction nucleotides: 3. CDR1 and CDR2 (germline): SGHTA, FQGTGA. The CDR3 runs 14 residues. Loaded into unsorted PBMC replicate PCRs was 300 ng DNA, about 30,000 T cell genomes. Using immunoSEQ multiplex PCR, the repertoire was profiled, and TCRdb retains in-frame clones only, with some absent. The sample holds about 480,000 clones, more than 65% seen once. The study drew its donors from healthy HIV-negative adults without recent acute infections or vaccinations. A word on this clone: The antigen remains unidentified.

This TCR was sampled from a woman aged 40 to 50 in good health. Some clones in this sample may be carry-over from other donors' samples. This chain connects TRBV7-3 to TRBJ2-3; TRBD2 aligns across 11 bases. Specimen: PBMCs. The CDR3 is CASSPGTSGDTQYF. The DNA for the CDR3 is TGTGCCAGCAGCCCCGGGACTAGCGGAGATACGCAGTATTTT.